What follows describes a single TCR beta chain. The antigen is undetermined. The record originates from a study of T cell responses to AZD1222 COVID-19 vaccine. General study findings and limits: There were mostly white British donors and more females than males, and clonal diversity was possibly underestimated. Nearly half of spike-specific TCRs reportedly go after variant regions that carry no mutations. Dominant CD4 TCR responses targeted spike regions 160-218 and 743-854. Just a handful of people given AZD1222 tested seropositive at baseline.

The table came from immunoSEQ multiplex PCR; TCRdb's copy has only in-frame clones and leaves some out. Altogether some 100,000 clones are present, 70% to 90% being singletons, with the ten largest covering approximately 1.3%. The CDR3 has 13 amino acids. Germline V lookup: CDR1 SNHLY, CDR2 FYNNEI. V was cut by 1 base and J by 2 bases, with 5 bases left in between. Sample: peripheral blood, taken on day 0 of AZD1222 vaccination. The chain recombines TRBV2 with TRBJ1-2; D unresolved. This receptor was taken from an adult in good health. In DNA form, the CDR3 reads TGTGCCAGCAGTGAAGAGGGAAACTATGGCTACACCTTC. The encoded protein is CASSEEGNYGYTF.